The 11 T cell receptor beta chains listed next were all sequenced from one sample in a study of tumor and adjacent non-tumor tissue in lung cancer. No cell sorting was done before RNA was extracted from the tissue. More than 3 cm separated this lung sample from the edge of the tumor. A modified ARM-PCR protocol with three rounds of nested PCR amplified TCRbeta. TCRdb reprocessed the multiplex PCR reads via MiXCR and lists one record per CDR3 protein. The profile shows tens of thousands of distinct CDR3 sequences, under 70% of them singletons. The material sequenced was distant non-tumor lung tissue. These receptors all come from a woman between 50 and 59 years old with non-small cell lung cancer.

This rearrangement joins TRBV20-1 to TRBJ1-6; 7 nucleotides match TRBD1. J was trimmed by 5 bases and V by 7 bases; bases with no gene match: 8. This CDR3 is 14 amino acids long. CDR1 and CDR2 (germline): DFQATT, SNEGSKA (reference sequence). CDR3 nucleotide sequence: TGCAGTGTTAGGGCGGGGACAGATAATTCACCCCTCCACTTT. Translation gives CSVRAGTDNSPLHF.

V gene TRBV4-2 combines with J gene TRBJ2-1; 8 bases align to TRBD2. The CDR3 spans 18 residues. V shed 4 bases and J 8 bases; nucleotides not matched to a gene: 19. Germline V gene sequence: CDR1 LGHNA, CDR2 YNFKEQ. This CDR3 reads CASSPRTLAGTSFDEQFF. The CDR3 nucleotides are TGTGCCAGCAGCCCAAGGACATTAGCGGGAACGAGTTTCGATGAGCAGTTCTTC.

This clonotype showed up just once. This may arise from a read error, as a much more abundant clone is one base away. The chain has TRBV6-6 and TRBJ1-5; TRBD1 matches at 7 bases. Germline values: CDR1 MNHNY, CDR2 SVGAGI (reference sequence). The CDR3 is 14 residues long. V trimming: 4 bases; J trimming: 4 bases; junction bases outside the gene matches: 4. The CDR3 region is CASSCATGNQPQHF. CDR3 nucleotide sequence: TGTGCCAGCAGTTGCGCGACAGGGAATCAGCCCCAGCATTTT.

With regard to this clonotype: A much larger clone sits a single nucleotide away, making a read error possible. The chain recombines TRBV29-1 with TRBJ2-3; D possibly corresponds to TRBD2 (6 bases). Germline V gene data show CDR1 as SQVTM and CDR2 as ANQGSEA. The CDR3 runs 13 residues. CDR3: CSVCGVALDAQYF. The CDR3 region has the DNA TGCAGCGTTTGCGGGGTAGCGTTAGATGCGCAGTATTTT.

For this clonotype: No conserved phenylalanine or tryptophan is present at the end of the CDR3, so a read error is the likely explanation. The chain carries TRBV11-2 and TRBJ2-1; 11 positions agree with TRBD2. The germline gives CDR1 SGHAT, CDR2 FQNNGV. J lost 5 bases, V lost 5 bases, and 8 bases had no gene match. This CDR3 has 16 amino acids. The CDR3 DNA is TGTGCCAGCAGCCGGGGGATACTAGCGGGGGACAATGAGCAGTTCTCC. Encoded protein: CASSRGILAGDNEQFS.

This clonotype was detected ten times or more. The CDR3 loop is CASSSRLAGDNEQFF. CDR3 sequence (DNA): TGTGCCAGCAGCTCGCGACTAGCGGGAGACAATGAGCAGTTCTTC. This chain links TRBV11-2 with TRBJ2-1, with 12 bases that match TRBD2. V was clipped by 4 bases and J by 5 bases; unmatched bases: 3. The CDR3 spans 15 residues. Germline lookup yields CDR1 SGHAT and CDR2 FQNNGV.

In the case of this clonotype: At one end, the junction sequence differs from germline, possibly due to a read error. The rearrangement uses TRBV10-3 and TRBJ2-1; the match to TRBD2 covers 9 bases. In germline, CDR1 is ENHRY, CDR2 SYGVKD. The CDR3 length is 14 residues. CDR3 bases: TGTGCCATCGTCGCGGGAGGGCGCACGAATGAGCAGTCCTTC. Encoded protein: CAIVAGGRTNEQSF.

The CDR3 DNA follows: TGTGTCAACAGCCGTACACCGACAGGGGGCGTAGATACGCAGTATTTT. Translated, it gives CVNSRTPTGGVDTQYF. The V call is TRBV5-6, the J call TRBJ2-3; TRBD1 aligns across 10 bases. Germline assignment: CDR1 SGHDT and CDR2 YYEEEE. The CDR3 runs 16 residues. Full variable domain (outside the CDR3, taken from reference TRBV5-6 and TRBJ2-3): DAGVTQSPTHLIKTRGQQVTLRCSPKSGHDTVSWYQQALGQGPQFIFQYYEEEERQRGNFPDRFSGHQFPNYSSELNVNALLLGDSALYLCVNSRTPTGGVDTQYFGPGTRLTVL.

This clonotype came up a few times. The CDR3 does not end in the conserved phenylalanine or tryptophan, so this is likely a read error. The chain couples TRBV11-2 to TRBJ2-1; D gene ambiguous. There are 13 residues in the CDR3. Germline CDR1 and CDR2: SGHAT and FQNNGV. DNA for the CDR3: TGTGCCAGCAGTTTAGATCGGAGAGGTGAGCAGTTCTTA. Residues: CASSLDRRGEQFL.

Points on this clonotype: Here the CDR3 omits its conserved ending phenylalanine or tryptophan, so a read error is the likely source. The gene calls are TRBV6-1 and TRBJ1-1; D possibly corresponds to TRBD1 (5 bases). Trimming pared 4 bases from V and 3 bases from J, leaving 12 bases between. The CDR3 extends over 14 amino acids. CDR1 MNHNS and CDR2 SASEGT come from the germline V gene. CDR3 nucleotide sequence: TGTGCCAGCAGTGCTGTCAGGGCGGACACTGAAGCTTTCTCT. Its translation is CASSAVRADTEAFS.

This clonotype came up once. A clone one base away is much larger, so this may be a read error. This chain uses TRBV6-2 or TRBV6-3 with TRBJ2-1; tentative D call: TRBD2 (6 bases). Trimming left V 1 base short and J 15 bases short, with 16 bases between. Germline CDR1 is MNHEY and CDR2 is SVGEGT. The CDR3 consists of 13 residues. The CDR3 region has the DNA TGTGCCAGCAGTTACTTATCTAGCGTGAGTCGGTTCTTC. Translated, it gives CASSYLSSVSRFF.